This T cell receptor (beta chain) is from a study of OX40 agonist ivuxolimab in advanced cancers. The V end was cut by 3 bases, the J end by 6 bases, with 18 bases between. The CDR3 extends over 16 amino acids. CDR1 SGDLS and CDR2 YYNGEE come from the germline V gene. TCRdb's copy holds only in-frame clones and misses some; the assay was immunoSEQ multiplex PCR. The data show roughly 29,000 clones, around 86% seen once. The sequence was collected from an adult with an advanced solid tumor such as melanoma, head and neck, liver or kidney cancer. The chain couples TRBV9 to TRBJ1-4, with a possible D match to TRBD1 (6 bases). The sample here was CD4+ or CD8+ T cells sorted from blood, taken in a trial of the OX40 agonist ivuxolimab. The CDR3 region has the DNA TGTGCCAGCAGCGCCCTTTTGGACAGCGCCTATGAAAAACTGTTTTTT. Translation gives CASSALLDSAYEKLFF.